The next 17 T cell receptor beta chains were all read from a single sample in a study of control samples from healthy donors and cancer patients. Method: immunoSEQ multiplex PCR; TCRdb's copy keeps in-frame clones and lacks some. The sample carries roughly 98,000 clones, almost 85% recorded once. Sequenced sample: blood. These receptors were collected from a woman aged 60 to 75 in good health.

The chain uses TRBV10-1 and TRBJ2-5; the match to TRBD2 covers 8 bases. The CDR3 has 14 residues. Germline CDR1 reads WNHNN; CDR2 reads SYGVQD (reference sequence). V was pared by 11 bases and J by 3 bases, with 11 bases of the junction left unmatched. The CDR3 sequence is CAGQSGGQKETQYF. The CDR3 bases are TGCGCCGGGCAGTCGGGGGGGCAAAAAGAGACCCAGTACTTC.

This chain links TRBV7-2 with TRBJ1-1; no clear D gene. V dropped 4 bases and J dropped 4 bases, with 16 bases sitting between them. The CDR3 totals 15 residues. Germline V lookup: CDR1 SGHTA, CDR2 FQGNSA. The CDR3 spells CASSSQTIPGTEAFF. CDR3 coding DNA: TGTGCCAGCAGCTCCCAAACCATCCCAGGCACTGAAGCTTTCTTT.

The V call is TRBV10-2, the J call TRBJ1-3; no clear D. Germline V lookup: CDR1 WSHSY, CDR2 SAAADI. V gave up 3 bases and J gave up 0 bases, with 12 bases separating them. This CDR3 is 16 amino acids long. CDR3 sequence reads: CASSDQARSSGNTIYF. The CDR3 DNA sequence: TGCGCCAGCAGTGACCAGGCCCGCAGCTCTGGAAACACCATATATTTT.

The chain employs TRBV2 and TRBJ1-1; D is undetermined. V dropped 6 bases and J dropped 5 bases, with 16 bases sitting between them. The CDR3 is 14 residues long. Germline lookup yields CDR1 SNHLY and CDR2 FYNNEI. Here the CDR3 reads CASSLAVGGTEAFF. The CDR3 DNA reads TGTGCCAGCAGCCTTGCGGTCGGTGGGACTGAAGCTTTCTTT.

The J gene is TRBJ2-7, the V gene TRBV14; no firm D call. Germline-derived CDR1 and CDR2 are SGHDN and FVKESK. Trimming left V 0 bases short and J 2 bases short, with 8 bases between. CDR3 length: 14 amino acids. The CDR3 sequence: CASSQDFGPYEQYF. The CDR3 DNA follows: TGTGCCAGCAGCCAAGACTTCGGGCCCTACGAGCAGTACTTC. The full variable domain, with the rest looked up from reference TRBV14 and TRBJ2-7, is EAGVTQFPSHSVIEKGQTVTLRCDPISGHDNLYWYRRVMGKEIKFLLHFVKESKQDESGMPNNRFLAERTGGTYSTLKVQPAELEDSGVYFCASSQDFGPYEQYFGPGTRLTVT.

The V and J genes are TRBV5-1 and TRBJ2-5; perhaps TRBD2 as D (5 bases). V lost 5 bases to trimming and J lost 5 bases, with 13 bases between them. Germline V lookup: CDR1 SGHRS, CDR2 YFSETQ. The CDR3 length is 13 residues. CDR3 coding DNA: TGCGCCAGCAGATCTAACCCGGGGGAGACCCAGTACTTC. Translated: CASRSNPGETQYF.

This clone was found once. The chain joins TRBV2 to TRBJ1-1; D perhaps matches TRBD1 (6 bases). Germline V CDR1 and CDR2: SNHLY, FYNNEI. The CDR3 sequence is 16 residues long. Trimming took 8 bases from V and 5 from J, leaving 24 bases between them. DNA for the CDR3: TGTGCCAGCCAGGAAACAACTAGGGCCCAGGGGACTGAAGCTTTCTTT. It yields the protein CASQETTRAQGTEAFF.

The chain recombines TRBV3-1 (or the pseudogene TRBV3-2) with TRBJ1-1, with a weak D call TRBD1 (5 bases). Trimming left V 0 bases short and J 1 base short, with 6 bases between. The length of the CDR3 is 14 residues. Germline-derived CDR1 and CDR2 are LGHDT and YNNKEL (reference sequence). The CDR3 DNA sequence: TGTGCCAGCAGCCAAGATCAGGGGAACACTGAAGCTTTCTTT. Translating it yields CASSQDQGNTEAFF.

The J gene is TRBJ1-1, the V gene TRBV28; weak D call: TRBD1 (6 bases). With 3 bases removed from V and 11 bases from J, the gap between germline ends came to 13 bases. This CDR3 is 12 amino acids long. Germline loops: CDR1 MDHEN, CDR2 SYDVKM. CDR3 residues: CASSFYGQRAFF. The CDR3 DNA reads TGTGCCAGCAGTTTCTACGGACAGCGGGCTTTCTTT. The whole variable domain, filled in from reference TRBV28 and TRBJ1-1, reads DVKVTQSSRYLVKRTGEKVFLECVQDMDHENMFWYRQDPGLGLRLIYFSYDVKMKEKGDIPEGYSVSREKKERFSLILESASTNQTSMYLCASSFYGQRAFFGQGTRLTVV.

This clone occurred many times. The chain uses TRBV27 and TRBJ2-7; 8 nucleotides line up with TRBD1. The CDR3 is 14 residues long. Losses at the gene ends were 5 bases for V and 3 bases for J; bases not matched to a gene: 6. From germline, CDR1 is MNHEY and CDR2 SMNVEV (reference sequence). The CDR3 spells CASSPQGAHYEQYF. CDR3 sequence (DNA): TGTGCCAGCAGTCCTCAGGGGGCGCACTACGAGCAGTACTTC.

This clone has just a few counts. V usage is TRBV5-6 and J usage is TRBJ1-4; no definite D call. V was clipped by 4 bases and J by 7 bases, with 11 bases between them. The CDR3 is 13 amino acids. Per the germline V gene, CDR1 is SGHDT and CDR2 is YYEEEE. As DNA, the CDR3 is TGTGCCAGCAGCCGTTCGGCGGGTGAAAAACTGTTTTTT. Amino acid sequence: CASSRSAGEKLFF.

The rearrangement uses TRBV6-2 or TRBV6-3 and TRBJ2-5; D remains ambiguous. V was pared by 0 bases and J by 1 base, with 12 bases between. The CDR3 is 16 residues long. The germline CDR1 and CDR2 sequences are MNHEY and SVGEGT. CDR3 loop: CASSYSTRSIQETQYF. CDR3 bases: TGTGCCAGCAGTTACTCCACAAGGTCTATCCAAGAGACCCAGTACTTC.

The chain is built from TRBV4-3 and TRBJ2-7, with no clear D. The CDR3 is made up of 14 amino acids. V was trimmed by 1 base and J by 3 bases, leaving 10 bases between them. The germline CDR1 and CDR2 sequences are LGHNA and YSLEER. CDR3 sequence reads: CASSQGEGRYEQYF. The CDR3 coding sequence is TGCGCCAGCAGCCAAGGCGAAGGCCGCTACGAGCAGTACTTC.

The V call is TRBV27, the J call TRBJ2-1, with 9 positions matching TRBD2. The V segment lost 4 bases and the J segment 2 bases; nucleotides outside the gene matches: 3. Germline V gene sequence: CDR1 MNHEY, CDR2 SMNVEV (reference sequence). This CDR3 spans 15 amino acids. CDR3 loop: CASSSGLATYNEQFF. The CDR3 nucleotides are TGTGCCAGCAGTTCGGGACTAGCAACCTACAATGAGCAGTTCTTC.

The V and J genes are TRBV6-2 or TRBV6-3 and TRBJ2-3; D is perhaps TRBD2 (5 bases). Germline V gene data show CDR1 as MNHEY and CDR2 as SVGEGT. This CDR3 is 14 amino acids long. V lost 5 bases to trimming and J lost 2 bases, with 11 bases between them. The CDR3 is CASSDHGDTDTQYF. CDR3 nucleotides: TGTGCCAGCAGTGATCACGGGGACACAGATACGCAGTATTTT.

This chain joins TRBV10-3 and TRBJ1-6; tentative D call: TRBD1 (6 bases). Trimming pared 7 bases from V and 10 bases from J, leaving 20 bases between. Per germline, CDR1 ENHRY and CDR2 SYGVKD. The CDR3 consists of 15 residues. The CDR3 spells CAITSGTSLESPLHF. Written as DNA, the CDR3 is TGTGCCATCACCTCCGGGACATCGTTGGAGTCACCCCTCCACTTT.

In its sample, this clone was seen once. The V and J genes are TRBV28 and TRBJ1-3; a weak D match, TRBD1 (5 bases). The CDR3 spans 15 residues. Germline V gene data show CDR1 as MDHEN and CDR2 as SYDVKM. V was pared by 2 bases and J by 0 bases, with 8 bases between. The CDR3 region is CASSLAGGSGNTIYF. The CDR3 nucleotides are TGTGCCAGCAGTTTAGCGGGGGGCTCTGGAAACACCATATATTTT.